What follows is one T cell receptor (beta chain) and its context. Antigen unknown. The data derive from a study of identical twins. Unmatched junction bases numbered 8, after V lost 1 base and J lost 0 bases. CDR3 length equals 18 residues. Germline V gene lookup returns CDR1 DFQATT and CDR2 SNEGSKA (reference sequence). A universal primer binding site was introduced by template switching. The final cDNA contained unique molecular identifiers. MiXCR was run by TCRdb on the 5' RACE reads, yielding one entry per CDR3 protein. The data show around 670,000 distinct CDR3 sequences, with approximately 6% seen just once and 1.5% to 2% held by the top ten. Study-level findings and limits: There is a chance that invariant MAIT and iNKT cells partially muddied zero-insertion analyses.

Specimen: naive T cells sorted from blood. The chain uses TRBV20-1 and TRBJ2-7; the match to TRBD2 covers 14 bases. This TCR derives from a man aged 18 to 30 in good health. CDR3 sequence: CSARGTGLAGAGSYEQYF. The DNA for the CDR3 is TGCAGTGCTAGAGGGACGGGACTAGCGGGAGCCGGCTCCTACGAGCAGTACTTC.